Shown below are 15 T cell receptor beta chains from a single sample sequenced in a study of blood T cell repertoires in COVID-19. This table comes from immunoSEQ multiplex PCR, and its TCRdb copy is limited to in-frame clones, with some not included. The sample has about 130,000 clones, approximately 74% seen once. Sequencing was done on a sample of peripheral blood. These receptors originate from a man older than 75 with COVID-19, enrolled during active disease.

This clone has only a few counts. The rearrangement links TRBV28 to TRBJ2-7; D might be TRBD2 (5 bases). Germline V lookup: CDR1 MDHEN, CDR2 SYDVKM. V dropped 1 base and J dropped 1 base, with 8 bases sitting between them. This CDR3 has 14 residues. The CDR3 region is CASSLLDSSYEQYF. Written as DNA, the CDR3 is TGTGCCAGCAGTTTATTGGACTCGTCCTACGAGCAGTACTTC.

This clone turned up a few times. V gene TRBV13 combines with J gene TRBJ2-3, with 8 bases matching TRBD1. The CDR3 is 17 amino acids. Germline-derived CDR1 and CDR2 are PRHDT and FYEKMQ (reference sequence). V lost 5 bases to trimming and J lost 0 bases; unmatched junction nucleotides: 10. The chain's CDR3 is CASSPPDRGFSTDTQYF. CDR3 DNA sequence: TGTGCCAGCAGCCCCCCTGACAGGGGCTTTAGCACAGATACGCAGTATTTT.

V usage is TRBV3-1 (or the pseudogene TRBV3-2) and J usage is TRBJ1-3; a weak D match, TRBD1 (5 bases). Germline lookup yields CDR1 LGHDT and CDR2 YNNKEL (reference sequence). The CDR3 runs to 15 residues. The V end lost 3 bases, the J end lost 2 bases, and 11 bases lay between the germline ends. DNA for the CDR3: TGTGCCAGCAGCCACGACAGAGCTACTGGAAACACCATATATTTT. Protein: CASSHDRATGNTIYF.

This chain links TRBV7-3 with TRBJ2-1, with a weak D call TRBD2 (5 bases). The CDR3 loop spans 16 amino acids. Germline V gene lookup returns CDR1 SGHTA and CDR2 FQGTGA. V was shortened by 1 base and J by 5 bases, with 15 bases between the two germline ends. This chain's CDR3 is CASSLIGGSLDNEQFF. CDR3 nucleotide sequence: TGTGCCAGCAGCTTAATAGGTGGGAGCCTCGACAATGAGCAGTTCTTC.

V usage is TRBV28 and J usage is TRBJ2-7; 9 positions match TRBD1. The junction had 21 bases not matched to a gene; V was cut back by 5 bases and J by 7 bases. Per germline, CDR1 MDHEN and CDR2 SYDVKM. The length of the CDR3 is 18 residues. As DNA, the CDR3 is TGTGCCAGCAGTATCACCATCCCCGGGACAGGGCCCCTGGGAGAGCAGTACTTC. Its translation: CASSITIPGTGPLGEQYF.

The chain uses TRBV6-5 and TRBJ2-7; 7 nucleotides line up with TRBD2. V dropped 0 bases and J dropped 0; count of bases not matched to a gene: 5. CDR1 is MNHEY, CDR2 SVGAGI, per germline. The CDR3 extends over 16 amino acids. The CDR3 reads CASSYSASGSSYEQYF. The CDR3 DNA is TGTGCCAGCAGTTACTCGGCTAGCGGTAGCTCCTACGAGCAGTACTTC.

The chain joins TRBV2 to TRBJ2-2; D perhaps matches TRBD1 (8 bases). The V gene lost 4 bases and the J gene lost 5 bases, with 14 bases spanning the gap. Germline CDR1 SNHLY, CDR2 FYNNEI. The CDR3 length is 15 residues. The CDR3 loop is CASSANRGGTGELFF. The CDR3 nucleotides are TGTGCCAGCAGTGCGAACAGGGGGGGGACCGGGGAGCTGTTTTTT.

CDR3 sequence: CASSPGQGRFGNTIYF. The CDR3 coding sequence is TGTGCCAGCAGCCCGGGACAGGGAAGATTTGGAAACACCATATATTTT. The chain couples TRBV14 to TRBJ1-3, with 9 bases that match TRBD1. CDR1 is SGHDN, CDR2 FVKESK, per germline. This CDR3 spans 16 amino acids. The ends lost 4 bases at V and 3 bases at J; junction bases unmatched: 7.

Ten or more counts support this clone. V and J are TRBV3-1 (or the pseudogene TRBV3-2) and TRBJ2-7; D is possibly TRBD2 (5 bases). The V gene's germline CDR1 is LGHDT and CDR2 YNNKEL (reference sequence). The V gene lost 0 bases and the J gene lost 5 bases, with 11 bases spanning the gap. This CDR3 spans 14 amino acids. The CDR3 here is CASSQEMRANEQYF. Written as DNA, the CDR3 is TGTGCCAGCAGCCAAGAGATGCGGGCAAACGAGCAGTACTTC.

The CDR3 nucleotides read TGTGCCAGCAGCTGGGACAGAGGGAACACCGGGGAGCTGTTTTTT. Translating gives CASSWDRGNTGELFF. The rearrangement links TRBV13 to TRBJ2-2; 7 bases line up with TRBD1. Trimming removed 4 bases from V and 1 base from J; junction bases left unmatched: 3. This CDR3 has 15 amino acids. Germline V CDR1 and CDR2: PRHDT, FYEKMQ (reference sequence).

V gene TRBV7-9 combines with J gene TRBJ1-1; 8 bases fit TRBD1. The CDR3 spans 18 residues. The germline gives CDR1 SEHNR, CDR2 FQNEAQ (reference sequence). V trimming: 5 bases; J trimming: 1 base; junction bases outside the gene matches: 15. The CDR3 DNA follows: TGTGCCAGCAGCAATAGACCAGGTCAGGGGGCAAGGAACACTGAAGCTTTCTTT. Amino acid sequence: CASSNRPGQGARNTEAFF.

CDR3 in DNA: TGTGCCAGCAGCCATGGGGCGAGCTACACCTTC. Amino acid sequence: CASSHGASYTF. V usage is TRBV11-2 and J usage is TRBJ1-2, with TRBD1 as a possible D gene (5 bases). Germline V gives CDR1 SGHAT, CDR2 FQNNGV. V shed 5 bases and J shed 9 bases, with 10 bases lying between them. The CDR3 runs 11 residues. The full variable domain, in which reference TRBV11-2 and TRBJ1-2 provide the parts outside the CDR3, is EAGVAQSPRYKIIEKRQSVAFWCNPISGHATLYWYQQILGQGPKLLIQFQNNGVVDDSQLPKDRFSAERLKGVDSTLKIQPAKLEDSAVYLCASSHGASYTFGSGTRLTVV.

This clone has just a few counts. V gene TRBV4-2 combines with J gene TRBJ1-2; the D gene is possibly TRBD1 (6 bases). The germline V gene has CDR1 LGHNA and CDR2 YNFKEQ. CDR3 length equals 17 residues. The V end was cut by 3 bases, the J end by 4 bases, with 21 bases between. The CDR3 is CASSHGDGGALGYGYTF. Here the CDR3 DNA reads TGTGCCAGCAGCCACGGGGACGGGGGGGCCCTCGGCTATGGCTACACCTTC.

In DNA form, the CDR3 reads TGTGCCAGCAGCTTAGAACTAGCGGGAGGGCCCCCTTACAATGAGCAGTTCTTC. Translating it yields CASSLELAGGPPYNEQFF. V usage is TRBV7-6 and J usage is TRBJ2-1; TRBD2 agrees at 13 bases. Germline assignment: CDR1 SGHVS and CDR2 FNYEAQ. This CDR3 has 18 amino acids. The V gene end was trimmed by 1 base and the J gene end by 4 bases; junction bases not matched to a gene: 7.

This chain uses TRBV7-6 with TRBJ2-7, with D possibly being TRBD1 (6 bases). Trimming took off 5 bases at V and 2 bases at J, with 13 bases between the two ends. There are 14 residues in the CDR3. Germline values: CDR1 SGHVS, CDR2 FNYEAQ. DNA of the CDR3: TGTGCCAGCAGCGGTACTACAGGGCCCTACGAGCAGTACTTC. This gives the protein CASSGTTGPYEQYF.